This T cell receptor beta chain was recorded in a study of identical twins. Trimming shortened V by 0 bases and J by 9 bases, and 7 bases separated the two germline ends. Germline values: CDR1 MNHEY, CDR2 SVGEGT. The CDR3 totals 12 residues. cDNA molecules carried unique molecular identifiers, and template switching added a universal primer site. TCRdb fed the 5' RACE reads into MiXCR, producing one record per CDR3 protein. Of some 460,000 distinct CDR3 sequences listed, 14% are singletons. With no exceptions, donors were healthy Caucasians. Another study also made use of these data, one on yellow fever vaccine responses in identical twins. This second study notes: Twins reportedly appeared to share part of their vaccine T cell response while keeping part individual.

J is TRBJ2-3 and V is TRBV6-2 or TRBV6-3; D is unclear. This TCR was recovered from a woman aged 18-29 years in good health. The sequenced material came from CD4+ T cells sorted from blood. The CDR3 loop reads CASSYSSLTQYF. CDR3 sequence (DNA): TGTGCCAGCAGTTACTCGTCGTTGACGCAGTATTTT.